One and the same sample provided the 9 T cell receptor beta chains below, sequenced in a study of control samples from healthy donors and cancer patients. Sequenced by immunoSEQ multiplex PCR; TCRdb stores in-frame clones only, minus some. The table has 160,000 or so clones, approximately 94% seen once. The specimen was PBMCs. The receptors stem from a man aged 55-75 years with colorectal cancer.

V and J are TRBV6-5 and TRBJ2-3; D might be TRBD1 (6 bases). The V gene lost 6 bases and the J gene lost 3 bases, with 13 bases spanning the gap. This CDR3 is 14 amino acids long. Per the germline V gene, CDR1 is MNHEY and CDR2 is SVGAGI. CDR3 coding DNA: TGTGCCAGCAGCCGGGGACATGGAACAGATACGCAGTATTTT. Translation gives CASSRGHGTDTQYF.

V is TRBV25-1 and J is TRBJ2-5; D could derive from TRBD1 or TRBD2 (5 bases each). Trimming left V 7 bases short and J 4 bases short, with 13 bases between. CDR3 length equals 13 residues. CDR1 is MGHDK and CDR2 is SYGVNS in the germline V gene. This CDR3 reads CASTSPGRETQYF. CDR3 DNA sequence: TGTGCCAGCACGTCGCCAGGGAGAGAGACCCAGTACTTC. Full variable domain (remainder filled in from reference TRBV25-1 and TRBJ2-5): EADIYQTPRYLVIGTGKKITLECSQTMGHDKMYWYQQDPGMELHLIHYSYGVNSTEKGDLSSESTVSRIRTEHFPLTLESARPSHTSQYLCASTSPGRETQYFGPGTRLLVL.

The chain employs TRBV5-1 and TRBJ2-2; D unresolved. The CDR3 runs to 13 residues. From germline, CDR1 is SGHRS and CDR2 YFSETQ. V lost 4 bases to trimming and J lost 4 bases, with 8 bases between them. For the CDR3, the DNA is TGCGCCAGCAGCGACCCCGGCACCGGGGAGCTGTTTTTT. Translating it yields CASSDPGTGELFF.

J is TRBJ2-7 and V is TRBV11-3, with D perhaps matching TRBD1 or TRBD2 (6 bases each). V was trimmed by 1 base and J by 6 bases, leaving 10 bases between them. Germline V gene sequence: CDR1 SGHNT, CDR2 YENEEA. This CDR3 contains 13 residues. The CDR3 protein is CASSLGGAAEQYF. In DNA, the CDR3 is TGTGCCAGCAGCTTAGGGGGGGCAGCCGAGCAGTACTTC.

The V call is TRBV6-1, the J call TRBJ1-2; D possibly corresponds to TRBD1 (6 bases). CDR3 length: 17 residues. V was shortened by 0 bases and J by 4 bases, with 18 bases between the two germline ends. Germline CDR1 MNHNS, CDR2 SASEGT. The CDR3 sequence: CASSEAHSGAYLYGYTF. The CDR3 nucleotides read TGTGCCAGCAGTGAAGCGCATTCAGGGGCCTACCTCTATGGCTACACCTTC.

This clone was observed a few times. The V call is TRBV7-8, the J call TRBJ1-1; D might be TRBD1 (5 bases). Germline assignment: CDR1 SGHVS and CDR2 FQNEAQ. V was cut by 0 bases and J by 4 bases, with 18 bases left in between. CDR3 size: 17 residues. CDR3 loop: CASSLALGHRLGTEAFF. The CDR3 nucleotides are TGTGCCAGCAGCTTAGCGCTCGGGCACAGGTTAGGCACTGAAGCTTTCTTT.

The rearrangement joins TRBV5-4 to TRBJ1-3; TRBD1 matches 7 bases. This CDR3 contains 16 residues. Germline CDR1 reads SGHNT; CDR2 reads YYREEE (reference sequence). The ends lost 4 bases at V and 0 bases at J; junction bases unmatched: 7. CDR3 sequence (DNA): TGTGCCAGCAGCGTGTTCGGACAGGCCTCTGGAAACACCATATATTTT. It specifies CASSVFGQASGNTIYF. The full variable domain, its missing parts supplied by reference TRBV5-4 and TRBJ1-3, is ETGVTQSPTHLIKTRGQQVTLRCSSQSGHNTVSWYQQALGQGPQFIFQYYREEENGRGNFPPRFSGLQFPNYSSELNVNALELDDSALYLCASSVFGQASGNTIYFGEGSWLTVV.

The V call is TRBV19, the J call TRBJ1-1; the D gene is possibly TRBD1 (5 bases). The CDR3 has 15 amino acids. Trimming removed 5 bases at V and 1 base at J, with 14 bases between. CDR1 and CDR2 (germline): LNHDA, SQIVND (reference sequence). The CDR3 DNA reads as TGTGCCAGTAGTGAGAGGGGAGATCCGAACACTGAAGCTTTCTTT. Protein product: CASSERGDPNTEAFF.

The genes are TRBV18 and TRBJ2-3; D is uncertain. Germline V gene data show CDR1 as KGHSH and CDR2 as LQKENI. This CDR3 spans 15 amino acids. With 3 bases removed from V and 4 bases from J, the gap between germline ends came to 14 bases. The CDR3 is CASSPGGYRADTQYF. The CDR3, as DNA: TGTGCCAGCTCACCGGGTGGGTATCGCGCAGATACGCAGTATTTT.